One sample yielded the 7 T cell receptor beta chains listed below, sequenced in a study of T-cell reconstitution after alpha-beta-depleted transplantation in children. The authors prepared the TCRbeta library with unique molecular identifiers. In TCRdb, the PCR reads were re-called with MiXCR into one record per CDR3 protein. The sample lists about 72,000 distinct CDR3 sequences, more than 5.5% occurring once. Source: PBMCs from the stem cell graft donor, taken from the stem cell graft. The receptors here all came from a human donor who donated a stem cell graft to a child with acute lymphoblastic leukemia.

This clonotype appeared many times. The chain combines TRBV27 with TRBJ2-4; no clear D. Per the germline V gene, CDR1 is MNHEY and CDR2 is SMNVEV (reference sequence). Trimming pared 6 bases from V and 3 bases from J, leaving 9 bases between. The CDR3 totals 13 residues. Here the CDR3 DNA reads TGTGCCAGCAGCCGAATGGGCAAAAACATTCAGTACTTC. Its translation: CASSRMGKNIQYF.

The sample holds many counts of this clonotype. V usage is TRBV18 and J usage is TRBJ2-7; TRBD2 is a possible D gene (5 bases). Trimming removed 0 bases from V and 5 bases from J, with 11 bases in between. The CDR3 consists of 14 residues. Germline assignment: CDR1 KGHSH and CDR2 LQKENI. The chain's CDR3 is CASSPPHPADEQYF. The CDR3 DNA is TGTGCCAGCTCACCACCTCACCCAGCGGACGAGCAGTACTTC.

Many counts were recorded for this clonotype. The V call is TRBV2, the J call TRBJ1-1; TRBD1 is a possible D gene (6 bases). Trimming left V 3 bases short and J 0 bases short, with 17 bases between. Germline loops: CDR1 SNHLY, CDR2 FYNNEI. This CDR3 is built from 17 residues. CDR3: CASSERAAGQLNTEAFF. CDR3 nucleotide sequence: TGTGCCAGCAGTGAGCGTGCAGCTGGACAGCTGAACACTGAAGCTTTCTTT.

The chain employs TRBV6-2 or TRBV6-3 and TRBJ1-5; possibly TRBD1 for D (6 bases). CDR1 and CDR2 (germline): MNHEY, SVGEGT. V lost 2 bases and J 2 bases, leaving 13 bases between the germline ends. The CDR3 consists of 16 residues. The CDR3 reads CASSYEGGFGNQPQHF. The CDR3, as DNA: TGTGCCAGCAGTTACGAAGGGGGTTTCGGCAATCAGCCCCAGCATTTT.

In this sample, this clonotype is medium-sized. This rearrangement joins TRBV7-9 to TRBJ2-1; D is perhaps TRBD1 (6 bases). The V end lost 7 bases, the J end lost 14 bases, and 27 bases lay between the germline ends. The CDR3 has 15 residues. Per germline, CDR1 SEHNR and CDR2 FQNEAQ (reference sequence). As DNA, the CDR3 is TGTGCCAGCACTGTAGGGGGTTTAGGATCTCTCCTTGAGTTCTTC. As protein: CASTVGGLGSLLEFF.

This clonotype was recorded many times. This rearrangement joins TRBV5-1 to TRBJ1-6; 9 bases align to TRBD1. Trimming cost V 3 bases and J 8 bases; bases outside gene matches: 6. There are 15 residues in the CDR3. Per the germline V gene, CDR1 is SGHRS and CDR2 is YFSETQ. Here the CDR3 DNA reads TGCGCCAGCAGCTCTCGGGGACAGGGAGATTCACCCCTCCACTTT. Its translation: CASSSRGQGDSPLHF. Full variable domain (rest looked up from reference TRBV5-1 and TRBJ1-6): KAGVTQTPRYLIKTRGQQVTLSCSPISGHRSVSWYQQTPGQGLQFLFEYFSETQRNKGNFPGRFSGRQFSNSRSEMNVSTLELGDSALYLCASSSRGQGDSPLHFGNGTRLTVT.

This clonotype was seen repeatedly, ten times or more. V and J are TRBV28 and TRBJ2-5; D uncertain. Germline lookup yields CDR1 MDHEN and CDR2 SYDVKM. V gave up 3 bases and J gave up 2 bases, with 7 bases separating them. CDR3 length: 13 amino acids. The CDR3 DNA is TGTGCCAGCAGTTTGGTAGGGCAAGAGACCCAGTACTTC. Translation: CASSLVGQETQYF. The full variable domain, its missing parts supplied by reference TRBV28 and TRBJ2-5, is DVKVTQSSRYLVKRTGEKVFLECVQDMDHENMFWYRQDPGLGLRLIYFSYDVKMKEKGDIPEGYSVSREKKERFSLILESASTNQTSMYLCASSLVGQETQYFGPGTRLLVL.